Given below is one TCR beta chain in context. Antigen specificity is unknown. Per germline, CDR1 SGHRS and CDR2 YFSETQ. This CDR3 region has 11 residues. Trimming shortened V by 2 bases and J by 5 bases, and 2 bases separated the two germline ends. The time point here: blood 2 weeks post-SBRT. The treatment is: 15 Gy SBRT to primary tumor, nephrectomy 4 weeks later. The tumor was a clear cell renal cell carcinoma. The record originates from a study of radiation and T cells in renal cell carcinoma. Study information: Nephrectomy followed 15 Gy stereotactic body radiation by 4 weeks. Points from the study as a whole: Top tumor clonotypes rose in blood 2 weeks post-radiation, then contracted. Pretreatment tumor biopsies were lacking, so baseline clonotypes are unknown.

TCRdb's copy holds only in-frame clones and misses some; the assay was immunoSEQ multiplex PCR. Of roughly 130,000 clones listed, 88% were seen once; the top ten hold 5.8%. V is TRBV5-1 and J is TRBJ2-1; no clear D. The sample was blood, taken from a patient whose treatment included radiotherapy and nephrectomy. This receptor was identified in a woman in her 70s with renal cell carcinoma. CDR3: CASSLNNEQFF. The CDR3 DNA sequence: TGCGCCAGCAGCTTAAACAATGAGCAGTTCTTC.